This T cell receptor (beta chain) was captured in a study of OX40 agonist ivuxolimab in advanced cancers. Study details: Those treated in dose escalation had hepatocellular carcinoma, melanoma, renal cell cancer or head and neck cancer. Patients with prior anti-PD-1, anti-PD-L1 or anti-CTLA-4 therapy were eligible; about 41% had some. Study conclusions and caveats: At 0.1 to 3.0 mg/kg and by week 6, CD4+ and CD8+ T cells in the blood had expanded clonally. Antigen targets of the expanded peripheral T cells went undetermined.

A remark on this clone: Its antigen remains unknown.

Germline V gives CDR1 SGHNT, CDR2 YYREEE (reference sequence). This CDR3 has 15 amino acids. The junction had 10 bases not matched to a gene; V was cut back by 7 bases and J by 2 bases. The data were produced by immunoSEQ multiplex PCR, yet TCRdb's version contains in-frame clones alone and is incomplete. The profile covers tens of thousands of clones, with 88% appearing a single time and around 2.7% taken by the ten largest. The source is an adult with an advanced solid tumor such as melanoma, head and neck, liver or kidney cancer. The starting material was CD4+ or CD8+ T cells sorted from blood, obtained in a trial of the OX40 agonist ivuxolimab. The chain employs TRBV5-4 and TRBJ1-2; 8 nucleotides align to TRBD1. CDR3 sequence (DNA): TGTGCCAGCCACTTGGACAGGGCGGAGAACTATGGCTACACCTTC. It is translated as CASHLDRAENYGYTF.